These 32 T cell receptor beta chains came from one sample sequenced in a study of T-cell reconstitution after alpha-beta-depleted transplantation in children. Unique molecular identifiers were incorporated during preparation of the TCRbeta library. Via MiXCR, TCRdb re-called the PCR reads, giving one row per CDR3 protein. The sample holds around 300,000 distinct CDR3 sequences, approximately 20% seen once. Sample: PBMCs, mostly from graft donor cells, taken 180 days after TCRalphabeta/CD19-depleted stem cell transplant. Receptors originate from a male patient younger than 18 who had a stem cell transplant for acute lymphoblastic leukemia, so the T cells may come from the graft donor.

The CDR3 DNA sequence: TGCGCCAGCAGCACTAGCCCCTCCGCCTACGAGCAGTACTTC. It translates to CASSTSPSAYEQYF. The chain combines TRBV10-2 with TRBJ2-7; D is possibly TRBD2 (6 bases). This CDR3 is built from 14 residues. The V and J ends lost 6 bases and 2 bases respectively, with 14 bases between them. Germline CDR1 WSHSY, CDR2 SAAADI.

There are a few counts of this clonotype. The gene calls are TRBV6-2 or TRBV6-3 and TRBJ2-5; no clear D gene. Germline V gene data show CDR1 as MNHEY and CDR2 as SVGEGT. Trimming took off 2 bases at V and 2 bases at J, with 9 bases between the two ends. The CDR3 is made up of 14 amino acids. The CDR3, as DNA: TGTGCCAGCAGTTACGACATTCGGCAAGAGACCCAGTACTTC. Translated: CASSYDIRQETQYF.

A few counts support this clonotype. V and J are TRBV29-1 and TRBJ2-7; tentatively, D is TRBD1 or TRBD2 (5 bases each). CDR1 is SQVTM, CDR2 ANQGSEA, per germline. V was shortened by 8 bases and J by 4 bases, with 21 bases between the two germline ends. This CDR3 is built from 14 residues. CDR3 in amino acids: CSIRLRGGRYEQYF. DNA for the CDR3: TGCAGCATCCGGTTACGTGGGGGACGGTACGAGCAGTACTTC.

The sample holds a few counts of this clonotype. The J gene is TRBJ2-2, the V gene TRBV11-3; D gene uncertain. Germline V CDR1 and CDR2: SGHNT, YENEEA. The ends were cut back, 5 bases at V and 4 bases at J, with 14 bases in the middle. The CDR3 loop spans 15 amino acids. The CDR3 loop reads CASSNQGVGTGELFF. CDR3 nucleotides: TGTGCCAGCAGCAACCAAGGCGTGGGCACCGGGGAGCTGTTTTTT.

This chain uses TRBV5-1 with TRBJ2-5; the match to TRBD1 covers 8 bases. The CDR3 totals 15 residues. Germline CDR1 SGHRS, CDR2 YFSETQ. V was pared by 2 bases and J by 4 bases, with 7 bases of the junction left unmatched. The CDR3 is CASSLRDRWGETQYF. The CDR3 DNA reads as TGCGCCAGCAGCTTAAGGGACAGGTGGGGAGAGACCCAGTACTTC.

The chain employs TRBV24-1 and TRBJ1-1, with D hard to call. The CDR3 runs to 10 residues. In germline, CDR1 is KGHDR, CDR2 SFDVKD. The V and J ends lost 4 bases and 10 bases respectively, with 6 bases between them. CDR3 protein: CATSETVAFF. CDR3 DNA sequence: TGTGCCACCAGTGAAACGGTAGCTTTCTTT.

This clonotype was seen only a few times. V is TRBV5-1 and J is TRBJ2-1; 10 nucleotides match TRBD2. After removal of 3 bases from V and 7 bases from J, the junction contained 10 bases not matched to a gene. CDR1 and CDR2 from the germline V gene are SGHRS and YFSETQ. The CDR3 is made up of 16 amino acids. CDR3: CASSYVAGGSKNEQFF. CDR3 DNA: TGCGCCAGCAGCTACGTAGCGGGAGGTAGTAAGAATGAGCAGTTCTTC.

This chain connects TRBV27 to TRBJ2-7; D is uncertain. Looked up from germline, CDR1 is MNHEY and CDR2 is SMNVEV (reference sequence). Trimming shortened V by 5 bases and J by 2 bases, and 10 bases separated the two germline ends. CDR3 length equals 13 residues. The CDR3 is CASSLQQAYEQYF. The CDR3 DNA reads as TGTGCCAGCAGTCTCCAGCAAGCCTACGAGCAGTACTTC.

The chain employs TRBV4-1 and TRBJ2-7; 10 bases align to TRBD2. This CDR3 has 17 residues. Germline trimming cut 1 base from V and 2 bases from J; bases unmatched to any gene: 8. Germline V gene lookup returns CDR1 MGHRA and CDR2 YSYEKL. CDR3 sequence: CASSQGLAGEVTYEQYF. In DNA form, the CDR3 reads TGCGCCAGCAGCCAAGGGCTAGCGGGAGAGGTAACCTACGAGCAGTACTTC.

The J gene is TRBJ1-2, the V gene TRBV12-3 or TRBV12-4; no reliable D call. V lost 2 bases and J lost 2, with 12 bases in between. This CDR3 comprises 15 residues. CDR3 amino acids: CASSLKRAPNYGYTF. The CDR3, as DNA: TGTGCCAGCAGTTTAAAGAGGGCTCCCAACTATGGCTACACCTTC.

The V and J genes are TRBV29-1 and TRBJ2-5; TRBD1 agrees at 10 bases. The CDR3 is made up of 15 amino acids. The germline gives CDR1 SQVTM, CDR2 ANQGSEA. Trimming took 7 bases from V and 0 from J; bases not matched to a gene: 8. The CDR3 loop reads CSAGGDRGYQETQYF. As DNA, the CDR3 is TGCAGCGCCGGGGGGGACAGGGGATACCAAGAGACCCAGTACTTC.

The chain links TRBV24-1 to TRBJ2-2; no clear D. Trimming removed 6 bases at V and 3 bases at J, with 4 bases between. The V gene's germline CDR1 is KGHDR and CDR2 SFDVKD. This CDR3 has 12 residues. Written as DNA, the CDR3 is TGTGCCACCAGTTCGTACACCGGGGAGCTGTTTTTT. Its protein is CATSSYTGELFF.

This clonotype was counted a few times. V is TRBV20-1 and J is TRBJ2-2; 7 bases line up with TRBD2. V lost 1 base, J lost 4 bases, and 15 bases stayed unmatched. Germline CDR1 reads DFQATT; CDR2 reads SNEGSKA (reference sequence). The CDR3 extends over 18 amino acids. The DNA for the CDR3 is TGCAGTGCTAGAGGCCCGGGGGGAAGGAGTTGGGGCACCGGGGAGCTGTTTTTT. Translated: CSARGPGGRSWGTGELFF.

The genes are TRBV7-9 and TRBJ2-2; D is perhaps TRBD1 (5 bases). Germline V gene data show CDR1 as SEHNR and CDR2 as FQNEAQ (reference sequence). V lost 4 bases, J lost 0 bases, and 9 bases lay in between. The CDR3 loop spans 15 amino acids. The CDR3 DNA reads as TGTGCCAGCAGCTGGGGCAGACCGAACACCGGGGAGCTGTTTTTT. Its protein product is CASSWGRPNTGELFF.

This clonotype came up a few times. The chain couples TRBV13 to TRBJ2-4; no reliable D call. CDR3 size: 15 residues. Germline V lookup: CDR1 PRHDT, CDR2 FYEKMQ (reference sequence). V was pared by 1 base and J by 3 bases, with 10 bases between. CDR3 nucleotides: TGTGCCAGCAGCTTAGAATTGGGCAGCAAAAACATTCAGTACTTC. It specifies CASSLELGSKNIQYF. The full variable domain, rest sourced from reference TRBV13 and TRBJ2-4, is AAGVIQSPRHLIKEKRETATLKCYPIPRHDTVYWYQQGPGQDPQFLISFYEKMQSDKGSIPDRFSAQQFSDYHSELNMSSLELGDSALYFCASSLELGSKNIQYFGAGTRLSVL.

In nucleotides, the CDR3 is TGCAGCGTTGAATCTTGGAGGCAGGGGGCCGATTACGAGCAGTACTTC. Its translation is CSVESWRQGADYEQYF. The gene calls are TRBV29-1 and TRBJ2-7, with 8 bases aligning to TRBD1. CDR1 is SQVTM, CDR2 ANQGSEA, per germline. V lost 2 bases and J lost 4; bases outside the gene matches: 13. This CDR3 has 16 residues.

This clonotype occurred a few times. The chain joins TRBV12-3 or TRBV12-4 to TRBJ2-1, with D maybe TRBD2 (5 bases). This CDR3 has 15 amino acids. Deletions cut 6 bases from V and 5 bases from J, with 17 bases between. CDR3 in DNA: TGTGCCAGCAGCCCACCAGGAGCGGTCGACAATGAGCAGTTCTTC. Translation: CASSPPGAVDNEQFF.

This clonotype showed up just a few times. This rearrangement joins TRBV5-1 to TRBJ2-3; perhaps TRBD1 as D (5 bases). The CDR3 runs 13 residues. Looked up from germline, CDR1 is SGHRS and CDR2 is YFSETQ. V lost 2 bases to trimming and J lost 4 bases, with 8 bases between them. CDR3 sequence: CASSLGHPDTQYF. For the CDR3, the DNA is TGCGCCAGCAGCTTAGGACATCCAGATACGCAGTATTTT. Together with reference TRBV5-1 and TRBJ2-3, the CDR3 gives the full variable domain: KAGVTQTPRYLIKTRGQQVTLSCSPISGHRSVSWYQQTPGQGLQFLFEYFSETQRNKGNFPGRFSGRQFSNSRSEMNVSTLELGDSALYLCASSLGHPDTQYFGPGTRLTVL.

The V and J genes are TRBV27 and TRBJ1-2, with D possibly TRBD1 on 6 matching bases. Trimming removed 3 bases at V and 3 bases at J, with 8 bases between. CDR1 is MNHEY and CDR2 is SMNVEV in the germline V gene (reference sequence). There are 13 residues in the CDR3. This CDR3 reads CASSLGAYYGYTF. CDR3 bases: TGTGCCAGCAGTTTGGGGGCGTACTATGGCTACACCTTC.

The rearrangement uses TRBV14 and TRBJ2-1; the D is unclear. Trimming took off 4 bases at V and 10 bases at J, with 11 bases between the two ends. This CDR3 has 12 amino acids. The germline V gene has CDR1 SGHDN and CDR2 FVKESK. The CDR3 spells CASSPVGVEQFF. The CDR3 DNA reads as TGTGCCAGCAGCCCGGTTGGCGTCGAGCAGTTCTTC. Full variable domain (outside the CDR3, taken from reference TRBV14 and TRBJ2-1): EAGVTQFPSHSVIEKGQTVTLRCDPISGHDNLYWYRRVMGKEIKFLLHFVKESKQDESGMPNNRFLAERTGGTYSTLKVQPAELEDSGVYFCASSPVGVEQFFGPGTRLTVL.

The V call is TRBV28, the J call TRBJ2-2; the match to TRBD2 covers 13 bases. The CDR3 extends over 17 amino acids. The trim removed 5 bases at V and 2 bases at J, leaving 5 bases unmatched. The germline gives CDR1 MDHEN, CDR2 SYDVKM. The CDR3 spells CASSHAGLAGNTGELFF. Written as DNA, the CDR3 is TGTGCCAGCAGTCACGCGGGACTAGCGGGAAACACCGGGGAGCTGTTTTTT.

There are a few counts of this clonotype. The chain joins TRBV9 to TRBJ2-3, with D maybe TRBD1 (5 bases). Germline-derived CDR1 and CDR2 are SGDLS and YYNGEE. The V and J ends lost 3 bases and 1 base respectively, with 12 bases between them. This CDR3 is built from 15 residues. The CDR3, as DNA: TGTGCCAGCAGCGCCCCACTGACAGGCACAGATACGCAGTATTTT. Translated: CASSAPLTGTDTQYF.

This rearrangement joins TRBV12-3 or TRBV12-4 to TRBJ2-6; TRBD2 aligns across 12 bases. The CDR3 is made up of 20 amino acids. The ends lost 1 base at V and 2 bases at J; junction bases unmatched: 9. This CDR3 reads CASSLGRLAGDRPGANVLTF. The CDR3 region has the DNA TGTGCCAGCAGTTTAGGGAGACTAGCGGGAGACCGGCCTGGGGCCAACGTCCTGACTTTC.

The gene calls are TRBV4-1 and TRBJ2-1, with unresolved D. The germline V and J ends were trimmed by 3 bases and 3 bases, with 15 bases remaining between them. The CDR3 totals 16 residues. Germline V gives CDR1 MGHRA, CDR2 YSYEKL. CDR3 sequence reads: CASSQDGRIHYNEQFF. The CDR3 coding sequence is TGCGCCAGCAGCCAGGACGGGCGTATTCACTACAATGAGCAGTTCTTC.

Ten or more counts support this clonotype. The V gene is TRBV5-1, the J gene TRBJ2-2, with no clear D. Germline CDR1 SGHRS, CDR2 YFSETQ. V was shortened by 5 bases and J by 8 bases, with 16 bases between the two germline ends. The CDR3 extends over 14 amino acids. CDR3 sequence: CASRVVSETGELFF. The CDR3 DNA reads TGCGCCAGCAGGGTAGTTTCCGAGACTGGGGAGCTGTTTTTT.

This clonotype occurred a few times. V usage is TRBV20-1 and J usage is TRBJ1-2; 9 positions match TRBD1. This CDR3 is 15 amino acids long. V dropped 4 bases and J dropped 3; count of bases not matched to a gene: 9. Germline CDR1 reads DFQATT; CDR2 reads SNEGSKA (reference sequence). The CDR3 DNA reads TGCAGTGCTATCCACCGGGACAGGGAGGACTATGGCTACACCTTC. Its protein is CSAIHRDREDYGYTF.

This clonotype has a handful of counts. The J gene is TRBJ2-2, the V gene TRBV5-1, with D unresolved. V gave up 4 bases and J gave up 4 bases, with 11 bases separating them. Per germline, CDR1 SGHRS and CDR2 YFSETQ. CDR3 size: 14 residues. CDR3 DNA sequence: TGCGCCAGCAGCGCAGGTTGGGTCACCGGGGAGCTGTTTTTT. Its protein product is CASSAGWVTGELFF.

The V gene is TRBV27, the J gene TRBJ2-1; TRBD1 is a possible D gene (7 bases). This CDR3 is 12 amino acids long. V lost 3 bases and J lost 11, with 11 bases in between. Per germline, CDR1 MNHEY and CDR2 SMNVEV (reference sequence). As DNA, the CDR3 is TGTGCCAGCAGTTTGCAGGGGGGAAAGCAGTTCTTC. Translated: CASSLQGGKQFF.

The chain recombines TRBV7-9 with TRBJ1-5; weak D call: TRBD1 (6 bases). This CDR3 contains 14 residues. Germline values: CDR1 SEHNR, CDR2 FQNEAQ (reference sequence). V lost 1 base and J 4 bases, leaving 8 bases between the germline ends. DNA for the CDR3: TGTGCCAGCAGCTTAGGGGGGGCTAATCAGCCCCAGCATTTT. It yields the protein CASSLGGANQPQHF.

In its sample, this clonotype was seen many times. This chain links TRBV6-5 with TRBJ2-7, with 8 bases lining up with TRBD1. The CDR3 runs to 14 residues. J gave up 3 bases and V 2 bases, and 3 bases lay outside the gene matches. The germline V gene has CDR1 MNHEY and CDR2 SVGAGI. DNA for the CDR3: TGTGCCAGCAGTTACGACAGGGGTCACTACGAGCAGTACTTC. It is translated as CASSYDRGHYEQYF.

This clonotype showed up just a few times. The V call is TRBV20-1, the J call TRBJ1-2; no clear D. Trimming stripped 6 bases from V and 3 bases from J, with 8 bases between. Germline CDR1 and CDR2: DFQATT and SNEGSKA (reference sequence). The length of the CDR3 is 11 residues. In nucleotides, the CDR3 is TGCAGTGCCCCGTCATACTATGGCTACACCTTC. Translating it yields CSAPSYYGYTF.

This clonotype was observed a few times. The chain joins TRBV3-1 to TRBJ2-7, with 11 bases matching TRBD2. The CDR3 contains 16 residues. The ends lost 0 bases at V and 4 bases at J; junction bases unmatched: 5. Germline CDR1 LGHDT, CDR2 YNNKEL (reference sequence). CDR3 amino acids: CASSQDLASGRYEQYF. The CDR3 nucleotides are TGTGCCAGCAGCCAAGATCTGGCTAGCGGGAGGTACGAGCAGTACTTC.